This T cell receptor beta chain stems from a study of vaccination effects on CD4 cells after COVID-19. This table comes from immunoSEQ multiplex PCR, and its TCRdb copy is limited to in-frame clones, with some not included. There are approximately 26,000 clones in the sample; about 80% occur only once, and around 6% lies in the top ten. Within the ViraFEST assay, antigen-specific CD4+ T cells underwent expansion with viral peptide pools prior to sequencing. CD4+ T cell isolation took place after approximately 11 days of culture. Every participant took two doses of the BNT162b2 or mRNA-1273 vaccine. Turning to this clone: Its antigen is currently unknown.

The sample consisted of CD4+ T cells from PBMCs cultured with SARS-CoV-2 spike peptides, taken after COVID-19 vaccination. The sequence was obtained from a human donor who received a COVID-19 vaccine. Some clones in this sample may be carry-over from other donors' samples.

CDR3 amino acids: CASSLEAGEYGELFF. Written as DNA, the CDR3 is TGCGCCAGCAGCTTGGAAGCGGGGGAATACGGGGAGCTGTTTTTT. V gene TRBV5-1 combines with J gene TRBJ2-2, with TRBD2 matching 8 bases. J was trimmed by 7 bases and V by 0 bases; bases with no gene match: 5. This CDR3 has 15 residues. In germline, CDR1 is SGHRS, CDR2 YFSETQ.